This TCR beta chain was obtained from a study of T-cell reconstitution after alpha-beta-depleted transplantation in children. Overall study results and limits: Several hundred expanded graft clones reportedly were the source of alpha-beta T cells about two months after transplant.

Preparation of the TCRbeta library involved a method that used unique molecular identifiers. TCRdb reprocessed the PCR reads via MiXCR and lists one record per CDR3 protein. The table lists roughly 790,000 distinct CDR3 sequences, roughly 15% of them singletons, with roughly 5% in the top ten. As regards this clonotype: The antigen is undetermined.

The V end was cut by 0 bases, the J end by 9 bases, with 21 bases between. This CDR3 has 17 residues. CDR1 is SGHVS and CDR2 is FQNEAQ in the germline V gene. This chain joins TRBV7-8 and TRBJ2-1; D may correspond to TRBD1 or TRBD2 (7 bases each). This sequence originates from a male patient younger than 18 who had a stem cell transplant for acute lymphoblastic leukemia, so the T cells may come from the graft donor. The sample consisted of PBMCs, mostly from graft donor cells, taken 360 days after TCRalphabeta/CD19-depleted stem cell transplant. The CDR3 reads CASSLASGGEEIGEQFF. DNA of the CDR3: TGTGCCAGCAGCTTAGCCTCAGGGGGGGAGGAAATAGGTGAGCAGTTCTTC.